The entry that follows covers one TCR beta chain sequence. Its antigen is still unknown. The source of the sample is a study of shared clonotypes between healthy human individuals. Study overall: Every donor yielded three CD4 naive, three CD4 memory, two CD8 naive and one CD8 memory plate.

Sequenced by immunoSEQ multiplex PCR; TCRdb stores in-frame clones only, minus some. The data contain about 590,000 clones, roughly 95% of them singletons. Positive CCR7 selection of CD45RO-negative cells yielded the naive CD8 cells, and terminally differentiated effector memory CD45RA+ cells were excluded. Only Caucasian adults living in Nashville, Tennessee made up the donor group. The J segment lost 3 bases and the V segment lost 5 bases, leaving 7 bases of the junction unmatched. The CDR3 is 15 amino acids. Per germline, CDR1 SGHAT and CDR2 FQDESV (reference sequence). Whole-study findings and limits: Genetic and exposure-history diversity was limited by the few donors. Only blood was sampled, and tissue TCR repertoires likely differ from blood ones.

The sequencing sample was made of naive CD8+ T cells sorted from blood. The receptor's source is a woman aged 25 to 39 in good health. J is TRBJ2-3 and V is TRBV11-1; TRBD1 aligns across 8 bases. Written as DNA, the CDR3 is TGTGCCAGCAGCGAGGGACAGGCCTTGACAGATACGCAGTATTTT. Translation: CASSEGQALTDTQYF.